This TCR beta chain is from a study of T cells in Graves' hyperthyroidism and ophthalmopathy. Regarding the study as a whole: Peripheral blood also featured most of the thyroid clonotypes expanded above 0.001.

This clonotype was detected ten times or more. Its antigen is unidentified. There were TCR beta CDR3 regions amplified from RNA transcripts. Primed by the HTBI set, a first-round RT-PCR was run on the TCR CDR3. From the multiplex PCR reads, TCRdb called clonotypes with MiXCR, one entry per CDR3 protein. The sample lists 450,000 to 650,000 distinct CDR3 sequences; under 20% were seen once. V trimming: 4 bases; J trimming: 6 bases; junction bases outside the gene matches: 5. The CDR3 totals 13 residues. Germline values: CDR1 GTSNPN, CDR2 SVGIG (reference sequence). The source material was blood. The chain links TRBV30 to TRBJ1-2, with 10 bases aligning to TRBD1. The origin of this receptor is a woman aged 18-30 years with Graves' ophthalmopathy. The CDR3 spells CAWTPDRGHGYTF. CDR3 nucleotide sequence: TGTGCCTGGACACCCGACAGGGGGCATGGCTACACCTTC.